A selection of T cell receptor beta chains follows, all from one sample in a study of shared clonotypes between healthy human individuals. Libraries were prepared by immunoSEQ multiplex PCR; TCRdb keeps only in-frame clonotypes and omits some of them. This sample yields 800,000 to 1,200,000 clones, of which 70% to 80% are seen a single time; more than 0.45% belongs to the top ten. The sequencing input was memory CD4+ T cells from PBMCs. The receptor set was obtained from a man younger than 30 in good health. Some clones in this sample may be carry-over from other donors' samples. Both conserved end residues are part of each CDR3.

CDR3 length | V gene | CDR3 protein
14 | TRBV28 | CASRIQGGWTEAFF
13 | TRBV30 | CAWSVTISDTQYF
15 | TRBV4-3 | CASSQGIGVNYGYTF
14 | TRBV6-5 | CASRPDRFSYEQYF
15 | TRBV4-3 | CASSQGGTGLETQYF
16 | TRBV25-1 | CASSEYGRVSTYEQYF
15 | TRBV5-5 | CASSLGSDSDYGYTF
13 | TRBV19 | CASSIEAGPGQYF
13 | TRBV25-1 | CASSLIEGSGYTF
11 | TRBV7-9 | CASSLLYGYTF
14 | TRBV28 | CASSGTTAHYGYTF
17 | TRBV5-1 | CASSHGGGAYPTYEQYF
12 | TRBV19 | CASRTGVGTQYF
12 | TRBV30 | CAWSYLDGEQFF